These 9 T cell receptor beta chains were all obtained from the same sample, sequenced in a study of T-cell reconstitution after alpha-beta-depleted transplantation in children. TCRbeta library preparation incorporated unique molecular identifiers. TCRdb independently ran MiXCR on the PCR reads; one entry per CDR3 protein. Of roughly 350,000 distinct CDR3 sequences listed, about 9.4% are singletons. This specimen was PBMCs from the stem cell graft donor, taken from the stem cell graft. The origin of the receptors is a human donor who donated a stem cell graft to a child with acute lymphoblastic leukemia.

This clonotype appeared a few times. The chain employs TRBV27 and TRBJ2-3; D not resolved. This CDR3 is 17 amino acids long. The V end lost 2 bases, the J end lost 2 bases, and 17 bases lay between the germline ends. Per the germline V gene, CDR1 is MNHEY and CDR2 is SMNVEV (reference sequence). The CDR3 coding sequence is TGTGCCAGCAGTTTAGGCCCTGATAGTGTCATCACAGATACGCAGTATTTT. This encodes CASSLGPDSVITDTQYF.

This clonotype occurred many times. The J gene is TRBJ2-1, the V gene TRBV20-1; 12 nucleotides line up with TRBD2. This CDR3 spans 13 amino acids. Germline V gives CDR1 DFQATT, CDR2 SNEGSKA (reference sequence). The CDR3 spells CRPTSGSYNEQFF. The CDR3 nucleotides are TGCAGGCCGACTAGCGGGAGCTACAATGAGCAGTTCTTC.

This rearrangement joins TRBV3-1 to TRBJ2-1, with 8 bases fitting TRBD2. Trimming removed 1 base from V and 6 bases from J; junction bases left unmatched: 8. The CDR3 sequence is 16 residues long. Germline lookup yields CDR1 LGHDT and CDR2 YNNKEL (reference sequence). The CDR3 reads CASSQANGRAINEQFF. Written as DNA, the CDR3 is TGTGCCAGCAGCCAAGCGAACGGGAGGGCCATCAATGAGCAGTTCTTC.

V is TRBV12-1 and J is TRBJ2-5; the table's D call TRBD1 went unverified against the DNA. TRBV12-1 is described as a pseudogene. The CDR3 extends over 18 amino acids. The CDR3 coding sequence is TGTGCCAGCAGCCTGAAGGAAGGGGGCCCCCTCTACCAAGAGACCCAGTACTTC. Amino acids: CASSLKEGGPLYQETQYF.

This clonotype was detected ten times or more. Here the CDR3 reads CASTTPGTSGAYNEQFF. The CDR3 DNA follows: TGTGCCAGCACCACCCCCGGGACTAGCGGGGCTTACAATGAGCAGTTCTTC. The gene calls are TRBV27 and TRBJ2-1; the match to TRBD2 covers 13 bases. V shed 7 bases, J shed 4 bases, and the junction held 10 bases outside the gene matches. The CDR3 is 17 amino acids. Germline CDR1 MNHEY, CDR2 SMNVEV (reference sequence).

This clonotype was seen many times. V is TRBV5-1 and J is TRBJ2-6; D is ambiguous. Germline CDR1 and CDR2: SGHRS and YFSETQ. The V end lost 2 bases, the J end lost 4 bases, and 10 bases lay between the germline ends. CDR3 length equals 15 residues. In nucleotides, the CDR3 is TGCGCCAGCAGCTTTGACATGCCGGGGGCCAACGTCCTGACTTTC. Residues: CASSFDMPGANVLTF.

This clonotype was seen only a few times. The rearrangement uses TRBV10-3 and TRBJ2-2; TRBD1 agrees at 8 bases. With V trimmed by 2 bases and J by 3 bases, 5 bases remained unmatched. The CDR3 is 16 amino acids. The V gene's germline CDR1 is ENHRY and CDR2 SYGVKD. CDR3 sequence: CAISEGGQEHTGELFF. The CDR3 DNA sequence: TGTGCCATCAGTGAGGGGGGACAGGAACACACCGGGGAGCTGTTTTTT.

This clonotype came up many times. V and J are TRBV12-3 or TRBV12-4 and TRBJ2-7; 10 nucleotides align to TRBD2. V gave up 6 bases and J gave up 0 bases; unmatched junction bases: 2. The CDR3 has 14 amino acids. CDR3 DNA: TGTGCCAGCAGCCGGACTAGCGGCTCCTACGAGCAGTACTTC. Encoded protein: CASSRTSGSYEQYF.

This clonotype was recorded a few times. This chain uses TRBV24-1 with TRBJ1-3, with a tentative D call TRBD1 (6 bases). V was shortened by 2 bases and J by 9 bases, with 13 bases between the two germline ends. This CDR3 contains 14 residues. Germline CDR1 KGHDR, CDR2 SFDVKD. CDR3 in amino acids: CATSDSNRVATIYF. CDR3 bases: TGTGCCACCAGTGATTCAAACAGGGTGGCCACCATATATTTT.